These 12 T cell receptor beta chains originate from one sample sequenced in a study of post-analysis software for immune sequencing data. Whole-study findings and limits: Included in a set of several TRBV segments more frequent in patients than controls were TRBV5-6, TRBV5-1 and TRBV20-1.

Prepared libraries of TCR beta cDNA carried unique molecular identifiers. TCRdb redid the calling of the PCR reads with MiXCR, one entry per CDR3 protein. The sample carries more than 500,000 distinct CDR3 sequences, around a third recorded once. For these receptors, no antigen is known. Sequencing was carried out using blood. The source of these receptors is a girl aged 2 to 17 with multiple sclerosis.

The genes are TRBV7-8 and TRBJ2-4; 7 nucleotides align to TRBD1. CDR1 is SGHVS, CDR2 FQNEAQ, per germline. Trimming removed 3 bases from V and 5 bases from J; junction bases left unmatched: 1. CDR3 length: 13 residues. Here the CDR3 reads CASSFDRENIQYF. CDR3 DNA sequence: TGTGCCAGCAGCTTTGACAGGGAAAACATTCAGTACTTC. The full variable domain, with the rest looked up from reference TRBV7-8 and TRBJ2-4, is GAGVSQSPRYKVAKRGQDVALRCDPISGHVSLFWYQQALGQGPEFLTYFQNEAQLDKSGLPSDRFFAERPEGSVSTLKIQRTQQEDSAVYLCASSFDRENIQYFGAGTRLSVL.

The chain joins TRBV20-1 to TRBJ2-7; a possible D gene is TRBD1 (6 bases). Germline lookup yields CDR1 DFQATT and CDR2 SNEGSKA (reference sequence). This CDR3 has 13 residues. V lost 6 bases to trimming and J lost 2 bases, with 14 bases between them. The CDR3 nucleotides read TGCAGTGCGATGAGGACAGCGCCCTACGAGCAGTACTTC. Amino acid sequence: CSAMRTAPYEQYF.

CDR3 region: CSVSPGQKNIQYF. The CDR3 DNA sequence: TGCAGCGTTTCCCCGGGACAGAAAAACATTCAGTACTTC. J is TRBJ2-4 and V is TRBV29-1; 7 bases fit TRBD1. The J segment lost 4 bases and the V segment lost 5 bases, leaving 5 bases of the junction unmatched. Germline V gene lookup returns CDR1 SQVTM and CDR2 ANQGSEA. The CDR3 totals 13 residues.

V and J are TRBV10-3 and TRBJ2-3; D remains unclear. The CDR3 totals 14 residues. Germline V gene data show CDR1 as ENHRY and CDR2 as SYGVKD. V lost 6 bases and J 2 bases, leaving 12 bases between the germline ends. This CDR3 reads CAISLDGDTDTQYF. The CDR3 nucleotides are TGTGCCATCAGCCTGGACGGTGACACAGATACGCAGTATTTT.

The gene calls are TRBV6-1 and TRBJ2-5, with D unresolved. The V gene lost 3 bases and the J gene lost 4 bases, with 6 bases spanning the gap. The CDR3 is 12 residues long. Germline assignment: CDR1 MNHNS and CDR2 SASEGT. DNA of the CDR3: TGTGCCAGCAGTGATTATGGAGAGACCCAGTACTTC. Translation gives CASSDYGETQYF.

V and J are TRBV2 and TRBJ2-7, with TRBD1 as a possible D gene (5 bases). This CDR3 region has 14 residues. Trimming took 7 bases from V and 2 from J, leaving 15 bases between them. Germline V gene sequence: CDR1 SNHLY, CDR2 FYNNEI. The CDR3 loop reads CASKTEYSTYEQYF. CDR3 DNA: TGTGCCAGCAAGACAGAATACTCGACCTACGAGCAGTACTTC.

This clonotype was observed a handful of times. The rearrangement links TRBV6-5 to TRBJ2-1; no clear D. CDR1 MNHEY and CDR2 SVGAGI come from the germline V gene. This CDR3 has 15 residues. The germline V and J ends were trimmed by 7 bases and 0 bases, with 13 bases remaining between them. The CDR3 nucleotides are TGTGCCAGCAAGGGTAATTTTGACTCCTACAATGAGCAGTTCTTC. Its translation is CASKGNFDSYNEQFF.

The chain recombines TRBV6-5 with TRBJ1-4, with a tentative D call TRBD1 (6 bases). The V gene lost 6 bases and the J gene lost 7 bases, with 12 bases spanning the gap. Germline V gene lookup returns CDR1 MNHEY and CDR2 SVGAGI. The CDR3 runs 13 residues. In DNA form, the CDR3 reads TGTGCCAGCAGGAGGACAGAGGTTGAAAAACTGTTTTTT. This sequence encodes CASRRTEVEKLFF.

This clonotype was counted between two and nine times. The chain joins TRBV5-1 to TRBJ2-5; D is perhaps TRBD1 (5 bases). V lost 6 bases and J lost 7, with 28 bases in between. Germline CDR1 and CDR2: SGHRS and YFSETQ. This CDR3 contains 17 residues. CDR3 protein: CASTFKFRASHNRTQYF. The CDR3, as DNA: TGCGCCAGCACCTTCAAATTCAGGGCGAGTCATAATCGGACCCAGTACTTC.

In its sample, this clonotype was seen a few times. The rearrangement joins TRBV27 to TRBJ1-4; D is ambiguous. This CDR3 has 14 amino acids. Germline loops: CDR1 MNHEY, CDR2 SMNVEV (reference sequence). Trimming cost V 6 bases and J 5 bases, with 13 bases left between them. The CDR3 nucleotides read TGTGCCAGCAGAGGGCCGGGTCTAAATGAAAAACTGTTTTTT. Protein product: CASRGPGLNEKLFF.

CDR3 sequence reads: CASSLDPTGGFDGYTF. CDR3 coding DNA: TGTGCCAGCAGCTTGGATCCTACAGGGGGCTTCGATGGCTACACCTTC. The chain recombines TRBV5-5 with TRBJ1-2; 9 bases are a match to TRBD1. Germline V gene data show CDR1 as SGHKS and CDR2 as YYEKEE (reference sequence). J lost 6 bases, V lost 0 bases, and 9 bases had no gene match. This CDR3 has 16 residues.

The sample holds a few counts of this clonotype. J is TRBJ2-7 and V is TRBV9; D unclear. Trimming removed 0 bases from V and 7 bases from J, with 17 bases in between. Per germline, CDR1 SGDLS and CDR2 YYNGEE. This CDR3 has 15 residues. The CDR3 sequence: CASSVAQVPYNEQYF. In DNA form, the CDR3 reads TGTGCCAGCAGCGTAGCTCAGGTTCCCTACAATGAGCAGTACTTC.